This paragraph covers one T cell receptor (beta chain) sequence. This entry comes from a study of blood T cell repertoires in COVID-19. Study at large: COVID-19 samples, acute and convalescent, were from the United States, Italy and Spain. PBMCs, B-cell-depleted T cells, or T cells provided the cDNA or gDNA that made up the material.

Per the original methods: Estimated nucleated cell counts came from reference gene primer amplification. Using immunoSEQ multiplex PCR, the repertoire was profiled, and TCRdb retains in-frame clones only, with some absent. V, J and clone size reflect that table, while D and trimming were determined from the DNA. The data show tens of thousands of clones, roughly 80% seen once. Germline CDR1 is LGHDT and CDR2 is YNNKEL (reference sequence). The V gene lost 6 bases and the J gene lost 8 bases, with 28 bases spanning the gap. This CDR3 is built from 17 residues. V is TRBV3-1 (or the pseudogene TRBV3-2) and J is TRBJ1-2; tentatively, D is TRBD1 (6 bases). This clonotype was sampled from a human donor in a cohort sampled during active COVID-19. Sequencing input: peripheral blood. The CDR3 sequence: CASSPMPGRGPGEGYTF. The CDR3 DNA follows: TGTGCCAGCAGTCCCATGCCCGGGCGGGGGCCGGGGGAAGGCTACACCTTC.